This TCR beta chain was profiled in a study of blood T cell repertoires in COVID-19. The assay was immunoSEQ multiplex PCR, and TCRdb's table has in-frame clones only and misses some. The table includes 88,000 or so clones, 75% to 90% detected once. Trimming cost V 6 bases and J 6 bases, with 12 bases left between them. CDR1 is KGHSH, CDR2 LQKENI, per germline. This CDR3 region has 12 residues. The chain uses TRBV18 and TRBJ2-7; the D is unclear. The specimen was peripheral blood. The receptor was isolated from a human donor in a cohort sampled during active COVID-19. In DNA, the CDR3 is TGTGCCAGCTCCCCAGGTCGAGGCGAGCAGTACTTC. Amino acids: CASSPGRGEQYF.